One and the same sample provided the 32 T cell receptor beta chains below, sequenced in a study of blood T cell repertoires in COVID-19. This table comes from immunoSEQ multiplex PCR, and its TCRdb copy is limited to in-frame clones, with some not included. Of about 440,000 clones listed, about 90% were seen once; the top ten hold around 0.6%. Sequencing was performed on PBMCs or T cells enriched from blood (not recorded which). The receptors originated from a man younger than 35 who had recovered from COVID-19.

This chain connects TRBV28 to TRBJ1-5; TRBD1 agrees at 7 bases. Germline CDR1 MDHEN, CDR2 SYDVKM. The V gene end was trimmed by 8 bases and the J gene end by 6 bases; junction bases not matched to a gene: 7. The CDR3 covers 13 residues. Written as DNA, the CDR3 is TGTGCCAGCGGTGACAGGGATCGTCAGCCCCAGCATTTT. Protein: CASGDRDRQPQHF.

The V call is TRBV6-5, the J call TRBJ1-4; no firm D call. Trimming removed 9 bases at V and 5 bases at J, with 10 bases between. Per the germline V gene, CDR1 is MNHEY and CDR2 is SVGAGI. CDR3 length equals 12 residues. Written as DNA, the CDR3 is TGTGCCAGTGCAAGAGGGAATGAAAAACTGTTTTTT. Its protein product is CASARGNEKLFF.

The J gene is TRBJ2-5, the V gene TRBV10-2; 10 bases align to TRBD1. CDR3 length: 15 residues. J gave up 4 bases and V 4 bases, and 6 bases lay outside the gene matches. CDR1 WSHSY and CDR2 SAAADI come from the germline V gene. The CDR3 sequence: CASSGRTGGGETQYF. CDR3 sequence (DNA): TGCGCCAGCAGTGGACGGACAGGGGGGGGAGAGACCCAGTACTTC.

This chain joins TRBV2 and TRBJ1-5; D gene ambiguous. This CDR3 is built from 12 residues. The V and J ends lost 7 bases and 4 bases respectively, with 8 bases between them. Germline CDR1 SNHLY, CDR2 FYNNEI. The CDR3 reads CASKEVNQPQHF. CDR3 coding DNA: TGTGCCAGCAAGGAGGTGAATCAGCCCCAGCATTTT.

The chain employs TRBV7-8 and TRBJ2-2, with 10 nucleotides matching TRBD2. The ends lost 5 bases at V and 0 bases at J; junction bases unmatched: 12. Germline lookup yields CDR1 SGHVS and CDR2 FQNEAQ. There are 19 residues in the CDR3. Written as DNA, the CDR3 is TGTGCCAGCAGCCCTATAGTAGCGGGAGGTTTCGCGAACACCGGGGAGCTGTTTTTT. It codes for CASSPIVAGGFANTGELFF.

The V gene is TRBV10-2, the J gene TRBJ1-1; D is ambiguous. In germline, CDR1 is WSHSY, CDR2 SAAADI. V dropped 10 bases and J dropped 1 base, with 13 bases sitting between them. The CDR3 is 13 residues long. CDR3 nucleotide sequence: TGCGCCATCAAGACGGGTTCGAACACTGAAGCTTTCTTT. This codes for CAIKTGSNTEAFF.

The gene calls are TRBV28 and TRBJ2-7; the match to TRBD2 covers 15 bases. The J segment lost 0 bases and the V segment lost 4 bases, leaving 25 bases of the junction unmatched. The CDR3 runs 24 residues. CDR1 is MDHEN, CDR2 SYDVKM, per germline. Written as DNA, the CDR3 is TGTGCCAGCAGTTCGCTGACGATGCCGGGACTAGCGGGAGGTCGGTGGGGTACCTCCTACGAGCAGTACTTC. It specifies CASSSLTMPGLAGGRWGTSYEQYF.

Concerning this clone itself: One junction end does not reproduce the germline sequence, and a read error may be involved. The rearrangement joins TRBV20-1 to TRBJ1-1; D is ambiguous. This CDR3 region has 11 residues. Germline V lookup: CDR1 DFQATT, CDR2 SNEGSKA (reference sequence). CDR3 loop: CSAGDPLEAFF. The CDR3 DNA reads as TGCAGTGCTGGAGACCCCCTCGAAGCTTTCTTT.

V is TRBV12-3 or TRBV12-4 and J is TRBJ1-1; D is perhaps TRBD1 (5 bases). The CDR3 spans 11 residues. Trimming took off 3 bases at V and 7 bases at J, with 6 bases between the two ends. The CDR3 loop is CASSFGGEAFF. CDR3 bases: TGTGCCAGCAGTTTCGGGGGTGAAGCTTTCTTT.

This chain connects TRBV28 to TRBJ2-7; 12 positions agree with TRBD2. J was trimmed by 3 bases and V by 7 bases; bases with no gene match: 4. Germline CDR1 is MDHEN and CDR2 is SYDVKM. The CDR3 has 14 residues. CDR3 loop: CASIKTSGSYEQYF. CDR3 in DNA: TGTGCCAGCATTAAGACTAGCGGGAGCTACGAGCAGTACTTC.

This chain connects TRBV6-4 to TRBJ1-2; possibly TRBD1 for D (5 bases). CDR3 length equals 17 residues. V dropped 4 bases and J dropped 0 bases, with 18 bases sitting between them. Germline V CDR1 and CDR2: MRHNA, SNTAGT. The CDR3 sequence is CASSVDGGGRANYGYTF. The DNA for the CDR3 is TGTGCCAGCAGTGTGGACGGGGGAGGCCGAGCTAACTATGGCTACACCTTC.

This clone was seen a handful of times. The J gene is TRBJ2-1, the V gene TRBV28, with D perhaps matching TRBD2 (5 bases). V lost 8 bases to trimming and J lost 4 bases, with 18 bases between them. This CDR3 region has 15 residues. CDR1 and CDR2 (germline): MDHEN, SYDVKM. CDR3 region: CASEEARSRYNEQFF. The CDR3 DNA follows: TGTGCCAGCGAGGAGGCGAGATCACGGTACAATGAGCAGTTCTTC.

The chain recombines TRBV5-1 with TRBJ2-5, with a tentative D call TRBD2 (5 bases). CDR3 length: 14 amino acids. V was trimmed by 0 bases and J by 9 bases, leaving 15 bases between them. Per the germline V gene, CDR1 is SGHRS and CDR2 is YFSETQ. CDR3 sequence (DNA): TGCGCCAGCAGCTTGGGAACAACTAGGGAATCCCAGTACTTC. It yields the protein CASSLGTTRESQYF.

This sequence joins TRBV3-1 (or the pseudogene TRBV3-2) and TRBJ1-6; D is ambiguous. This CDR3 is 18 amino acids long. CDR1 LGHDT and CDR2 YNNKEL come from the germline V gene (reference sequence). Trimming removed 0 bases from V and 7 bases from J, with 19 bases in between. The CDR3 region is CASSQDFGSRGRNSPLHF. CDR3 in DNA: TGTGCCAGCAGCCAAGATTTCGGGAGCAGAGGTCGAAATTCACCCCTCCACTTT.

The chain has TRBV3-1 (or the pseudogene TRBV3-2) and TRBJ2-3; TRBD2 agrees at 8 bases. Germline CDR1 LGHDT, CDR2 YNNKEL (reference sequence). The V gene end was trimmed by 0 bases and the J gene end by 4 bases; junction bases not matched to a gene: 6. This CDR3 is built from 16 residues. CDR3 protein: CASSQDSGGASDTQYF. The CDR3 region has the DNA TGTGCCAGCAGCCAAGATTCCGGGGGGGCATCAGATACGCAGTATTTT.

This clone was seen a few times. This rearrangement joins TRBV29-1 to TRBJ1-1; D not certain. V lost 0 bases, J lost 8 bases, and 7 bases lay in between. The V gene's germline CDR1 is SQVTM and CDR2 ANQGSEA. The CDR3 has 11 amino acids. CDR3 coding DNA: TGCAGCGTTGAAGAGGCAATAGAAGCTTTCTTT. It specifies CSVEEAIEAFF.

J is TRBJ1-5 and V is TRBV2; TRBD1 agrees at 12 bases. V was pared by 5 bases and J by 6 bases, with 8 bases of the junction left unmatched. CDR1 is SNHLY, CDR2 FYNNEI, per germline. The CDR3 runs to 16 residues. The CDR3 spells CASSFEGTGGTQPQHF. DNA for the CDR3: TGTGCCAGCAGTTTCGAGGGGACAGGGGGCACTCAGCCCCAGCATTTT.

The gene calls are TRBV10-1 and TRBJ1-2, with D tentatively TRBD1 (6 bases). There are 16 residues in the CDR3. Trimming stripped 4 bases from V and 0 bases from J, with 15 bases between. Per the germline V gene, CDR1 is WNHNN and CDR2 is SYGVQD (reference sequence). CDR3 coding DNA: TGCGCCAGCAGTGGTTCCCGGGGGGGGCCTAACTATGGCTACACCTTC. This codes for CASSGSRGGPNYGYTF.

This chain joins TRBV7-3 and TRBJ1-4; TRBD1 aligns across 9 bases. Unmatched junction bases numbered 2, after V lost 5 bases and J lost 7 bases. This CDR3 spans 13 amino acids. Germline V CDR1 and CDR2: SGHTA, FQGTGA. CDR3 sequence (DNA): TGTGCCAGCAGCGTGGACAGGGGTGAAAAACTGTTTTTT. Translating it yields CASSVDRGEKLFF.

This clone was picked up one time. The CDR3, as DNA: TGTGCCAGCAGCGGACCCCGGGACAGATACAATGAGCAGTTCTTC. The encoded protein is CASSGPRDRYNEQFF. The chain has TRBV7-2 and TRBJ2-1, with 7 bases identical to TRBD1. Germline lookup yields CDR1 SGHTA and CDR2 FQGNSA. CDR3 length: 15 amino acids. V dropped 5 bases and J dropped 4; count of bases not matched to a gene: 8.

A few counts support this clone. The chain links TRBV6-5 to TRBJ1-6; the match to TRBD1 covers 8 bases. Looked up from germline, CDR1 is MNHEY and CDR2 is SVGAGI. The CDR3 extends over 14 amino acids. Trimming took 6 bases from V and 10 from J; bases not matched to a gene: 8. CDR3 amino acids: CASRGQGGMSPLHF. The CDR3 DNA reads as TGTGCCAGCAGAGGACAGGGTGGTATGTCACCCCTCCACTTT.

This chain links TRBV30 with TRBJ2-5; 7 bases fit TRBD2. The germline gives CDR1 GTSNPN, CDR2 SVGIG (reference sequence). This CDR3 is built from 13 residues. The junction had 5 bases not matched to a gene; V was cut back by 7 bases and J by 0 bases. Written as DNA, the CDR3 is TGTGCCTTCTTCGGGAGGTACCAAGAGACCCAGTACTTC. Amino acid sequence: CAFFGRYQETQYF. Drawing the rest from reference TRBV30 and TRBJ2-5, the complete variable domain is SQTIHQWPATLVQPVGSPLSLECTVEGTSNPNLYWYRQAAGRGLQLLFYSVGIGQISSEVPQNLSASRPQDRQFILSSKKLLLSDSGFYLCAFFGRYQETQYFGPGTRLLVL.

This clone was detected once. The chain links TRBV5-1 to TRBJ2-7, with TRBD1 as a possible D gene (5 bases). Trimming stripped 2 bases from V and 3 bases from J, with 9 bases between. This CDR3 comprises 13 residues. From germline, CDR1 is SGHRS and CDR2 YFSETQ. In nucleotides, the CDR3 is TGCGCCAGCAGCTTTTATCAGGGCTACGAGCAGTACTTC. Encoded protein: CASSFYQGYEQYF.

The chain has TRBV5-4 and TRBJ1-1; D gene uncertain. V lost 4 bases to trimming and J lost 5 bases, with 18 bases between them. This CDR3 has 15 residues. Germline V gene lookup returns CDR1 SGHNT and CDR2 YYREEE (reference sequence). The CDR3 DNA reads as TGTGCCAGCAGCCCCACGGCACCCTCGGGGACTGAAGCTTTCTTT. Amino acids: CASSPTAPSGTEAFF.

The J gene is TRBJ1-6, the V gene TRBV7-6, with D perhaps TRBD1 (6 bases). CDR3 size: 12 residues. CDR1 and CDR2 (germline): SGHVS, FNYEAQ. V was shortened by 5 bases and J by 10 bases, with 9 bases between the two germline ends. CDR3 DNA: TGTGCCAGCAGCAAACAGGGATCACCCCTCCACTTT. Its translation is CASSKQGSPLHF.

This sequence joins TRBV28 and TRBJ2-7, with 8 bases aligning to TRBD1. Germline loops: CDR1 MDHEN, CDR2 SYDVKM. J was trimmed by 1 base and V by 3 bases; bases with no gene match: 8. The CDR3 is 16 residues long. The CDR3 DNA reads TGTGCCAGCAGTTTCGGACAGGGATTTTATTCCTACGAGCAGTACTTC. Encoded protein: CASSFGQGFYSYEQYF.

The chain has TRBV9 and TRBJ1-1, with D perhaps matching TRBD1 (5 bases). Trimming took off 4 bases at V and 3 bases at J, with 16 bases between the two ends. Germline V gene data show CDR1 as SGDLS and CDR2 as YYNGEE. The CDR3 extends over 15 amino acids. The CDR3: CASSTGQGGYTEAFF. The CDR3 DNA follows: TGTGCCAGCAGCACGGGGCAGGGAGGGTACACTGAAGCTTTCTTT.

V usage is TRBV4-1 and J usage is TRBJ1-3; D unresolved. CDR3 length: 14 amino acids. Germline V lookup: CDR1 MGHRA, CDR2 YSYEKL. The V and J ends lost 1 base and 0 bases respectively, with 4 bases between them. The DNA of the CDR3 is TGCGCCAGCAGCCAAGGACTCTCTGGAAACACCATATATTTT. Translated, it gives CASSQGLSGNTIYF.

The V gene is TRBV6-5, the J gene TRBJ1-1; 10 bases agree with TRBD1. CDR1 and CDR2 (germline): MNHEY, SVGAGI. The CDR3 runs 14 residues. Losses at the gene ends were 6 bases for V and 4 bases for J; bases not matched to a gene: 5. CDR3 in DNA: TGTGCCAGCAGCGACAGGGGGCGGCTCACTGAAGCTTTCTTT. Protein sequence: CASSDRGRLTEAFF.

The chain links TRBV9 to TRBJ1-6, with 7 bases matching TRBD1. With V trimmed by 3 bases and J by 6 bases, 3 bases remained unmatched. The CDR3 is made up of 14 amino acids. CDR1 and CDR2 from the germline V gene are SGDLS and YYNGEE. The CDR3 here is CASSAGQLNSPLHF. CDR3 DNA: TGTGCCAGCAGCGCGGGACAGCTTAATTCACCCCTCCACTTT.

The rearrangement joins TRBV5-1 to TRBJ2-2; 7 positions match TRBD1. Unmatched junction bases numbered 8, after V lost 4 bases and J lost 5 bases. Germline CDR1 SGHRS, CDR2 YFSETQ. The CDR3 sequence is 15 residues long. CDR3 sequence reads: CASSKQTGSTGELFF. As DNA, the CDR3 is TGCGCCAGCAGCAAACAGACAGGGAGTACCGGGGAGCTGTTTTTT.

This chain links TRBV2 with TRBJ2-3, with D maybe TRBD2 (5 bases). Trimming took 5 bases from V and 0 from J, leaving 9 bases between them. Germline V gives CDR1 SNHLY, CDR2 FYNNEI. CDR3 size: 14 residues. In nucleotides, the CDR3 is TGTGCCAGCAGTACTAGGCCTAGCACAGATACGCAGTATTTT. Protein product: CASSTRPSTDTQYF.